What follows are 16 T cell receptor beta chains derived from one specimen sequenced in a study of T cell changes during pregnancy in multiple sclerosis. Clones were sequenced by immunoSEQ multiplex PCR, and TCRdb holds only the in-frame ones, with some missing. The sample gives 60,000 to 65,000 clones, 92% of which show up once; roughly 1.4% is in the top ten. The source material was peripheral blood, sampled in the second trimester of pregnancy. The source is a female donor with multiple sclerosis, enrolled in a pregnancy study.

The genes are TRBV27 and TRBJ1-2, with 11 nucleotides matching TRBD1. Looked up from germline, CDR1 is MNHEY and CDR2 is SMNVEV (reference sequence). The CDR3 runs 18 residues. Germline trimming cut 5 bases from V and 0 bases from J; bases unmatched to any gene: 11. The CDR3 sequence is CASSSRTGGFVANYGYTF. As DNA, the CDR3 is TGTGCCAGCAGTAGCCGGACAGGGGGCTTCGTGGCTAACTATGGCTACACCTTC.

V is TRBV5-6 and J is TRBJ1-2, with 10 bases matching TRBD1. The CDR3 length is 15 residues. Germline CDR1 reads SGHDT; CDR2 reads YYEEEE. The V and J ends lost 4 bases and 8 bases, in that order; junction bases with no gene match: 11. The chain's CDR3 is CASSPTGQGNVGYTF. In DNA form, the CDR3 reads TGTGCCAGCAGCCCTACGGGACAGGGGAATGTGGGCTACACCTTC.

In regard to this clone: One junction end disagrees with the germline gene, perhaps due to a read error. The chain links TRBV7-7 to TRBJ2-2; tentatively, D is TRBD2 (7 bases). Germline CDR1 is SSHAT and CDR2 is FNYEAQ (reference sequence). CDR3 length: 20 residues. Written as DNA, the CDR3 is TGTGCTAGCAGCCTAAACCGGGGGGCCAGCCTGGGCCTAGGATCCGGGGAGCTGTTTTTT. Its protein product is CASSLNRGASLGLGSGELFF.

V and J are TRBV5-4 and TRBJ2-6; D not certain. The CDR3 contains 15 residues. CDR1 and CDR2 (germline): SGHNT, YYREEE (reference sequence). Trimming cost V 2 bases and J 4 bases, with 10 bases left between them. The CDR3 DNA sequence: TGTGCCAGCAGCTTAGGAGTTTACGGGGCCAACGTCCTGACTTTC. Its translation is CASSLGVYGANVLTF. Based on the CDR3 plus reference TRBV5-4 and TRBJ2-6, the full variable domain is ETGVTQSPTHLIKTRGQQVTLRCSSQSGHNTVSWYQQALGQGPQFIFQYYREEENGRGNFPPRFSGLQFPNYSSELNVNALELDDSALYLCASSLGVYGANVLTFGAGSRLTVL.

DNA of the CDR3: TGTGCCAGCAGCTTAGCCGCGGGACAGGGACCCACTGGGGCCAACGTCCTGACTTTC. Its translation is CASSLAAGQGPTGANVLTF. V and J are TRBV7-6 and TRBJ2-6; 9 bases agree with TRBD1. The CDR3 has 19 amino acids. Germline V gene lookup returns CDR1 SGHVS and CDR2 FNYEAQ. V was clipped by 0 bases and J by 2 bases; unmatched bases: 8.

V usage is TRBV11-2 and J usage is TRBJ2-7, with 13 positions matching TRBD2. V lost 6 bases to trimming and J lost 4 bases; unmatched junction nucleotides: 6. Germline CDR1 SGHAT, CDR2 FQNNGV. This CDR3 is built from 15 residues. CDR3 protein: CASRPPTSGRYEQYF. The CDR3 coding sequence is TGTGCCAGCAGACCACCGACTAGCGGGAGGTACGAGCAGTACTTC.

This rearrangement joins TRBV11-2 to TRBJ2-7; a weak D match, TRBD2 (5 bases). The germline V and J ends were trimmed by 6 bases and 3 bases, with 18 bases remaining between them. CDR3 length: 15 amino acids. Looked up from germline, CDR1 is SGHAT and CDR2 is FQNNGV. The CDR3 loop reads CASRPTRGRVYEQYF. The CDR3 nucleotides are TGTGCCAGCAGACCTACTAGAGGGAGAGTCTACGAGCAGTACTTC.

This rearrangement joins TRBV21-1 to TRBJ2-7; TRBD2 is the table's D call, not checked against the DNA. TRBV21-1 is described as a pseudogene. The length of the CDR3 is 15 residues. The DNA of the CDR3 is TGTGCCAGCAGCAAACAGTGTCACGGGTACTACGAGCAGTACTTC. Translating it yields CASSKQCHGYYEQYF.

This chain uses TRBV5-6 with TRBJ2-3; 8 bases agree with TRBD1. Looked up from germline, CDR1 is SGHDT and CDR2 is YYEEEE. The CDR3 extends over 14 amino acids. With V trimmed by 3 bases and J by 4 bases, 4 bases remained unmatched. CDR3 in amino acids: CASSSTGVADTQYF. DNA for the CDR3: TGTGCCAGCAGCTCGACAGGGGTCGCAGATACGCAGTATTTT.

In this sample, this clone turned up once. This chain connects TRBV19 to TRBJ1-2, with D maybe TRBD1 (5 bases). V was cut by 9 bases and J by 7 bases, with 24 bases left in between. CDR1 is LNHDA and CDR2 is SQIVND in the germline V gene (reference sequence). This CDR3 is 15 amino acids long. CDR3 bases: TGTGCCAGCGCCTGGGCAGGGAGGGAAGGGAGTGGCTACACCTTC. Translation gives CASAWAGREGSGYTF.

This chain links TRBV19 with TRBJ2-2, with TRBD2 identical over 9 bases. The germline CDR1 and CDR2 sequences are LNHDA and SQIVND (reference sequence). The V and J ends lost 3 bases and 8 bases, in that order; junction bases with no gene match: 4. The CDR3 contains 14 residues. This CDR3 is CASSITLAGGELFF. CDR3 coding DNA: TGTGCCAGTAGTATCACCCTAGCGGGGGGGGAGCTGTTTTTT.

The rearrangement uses TRBV29-1 and TRBJ2-3; unclear D gene. CDR1 and CDR2 (germline): SQVTM, ANQGSEA. V lost 3 bases, J lost 0 bases, and 4 bases lay in between. The CDR3 is made up of 12 amino acids. The CDR3, as DNA: TGCAGCGTTGACGGGAGCACAGATACGCAGTATTTT. As protein: CSVDGSTDTQYF.

The chain employs TRBV16 and TRBJ2-5, with D unclear. With 4 bases removed from V and 5 bases from J, the gap between germline ends came to 8 bases. The germline CDR1 and CDR2 sequences are KGHSY and FQNENV. CDR3 length: 12 residues. The chain's CDR3 is CASSLRVETQYF. The CDR3 DNA reads as TGTGCCAGCAGCCTCCGAGTGGAGACCCAGTACTTC.

This rearrangement joins TRBV12-5 to TRBJ2-2, with D uncertain. CDR3 size: 10 residues. Trimming took off 9 bases at V and 8 bases at J, with 7 bases between the two ends. The germline V gene has CDR1 LGHNT and CDR2 FRNRAP. Here the CDR3 reads CASWSGELFF. The CDR3 nucleotides are TGTGCTAGCTGGAGTGGGGAGCTGTTTTTT. Combining the CDR3 with reference TRBV12-5 and TRBJ2-2 gives the whole variable domain DARVTQTPRHKVTEMGQEVTMRCQPILGHNTVFWYRQTMMQGLELLAYFRNRAPLDDSGMPKDRFSAEMPDATLATLKIQPSEPRDSAVYFCASWSGELFFGEGSRLTVL.

For this clone: Within the sample, other DNA sequences also encode this same CDR3. V gene TRBV4-1 combines with J gene TRBJ1-1; the D gene is possibly TRBD1 (5 bases). The CDR3 runs 13 residues. V lost 0 bases to trimming and J lost 7 bases, with 9 bases between them. The germline CDR1 and CDR2 sequences are MGHRA and YSYEKL. The DNA of the CDR3 is TGCGCCAGCAGCCAAGAAGCGGGGGATGAAGCTTTCTTT. This codes for CASSQEAGDEAFF.

V gene TRBV28 combines with J gene TRBJ2-7, with D possibly being TRBD1 (6 bases). CDR3 size: 14 residues. In germline, CDR1 is MDHEN, CDR2 SYDVKM. V lost 4 bases and J 2 bases, leaving 12 bases between the germline ends. CDR3 residues: CASSSGHVTYEQYF. In DNA form, the CDR3 reads TGTGCCAGCAGTTCGGGACACGTCACCTACGAGCAGTACTTC.